This T cell receptor beta chain was captured in a study of T cells expressing NK-cell markers (dated by TCRdb to the early 2020s). Study-wide context: Eight or nine donors provided sorted CD3+CD56+NKG2C+, CD3+CD56+NKG2C- and CD3+CD56-NKG2C+ T-cell subsets, whose TCR beta-chain repertoires were profiled. Seven of the eight sequenced donors were HCMV-seropositive and one was HCMV-seronegative. Libraries were sequenced as 2 x 150 bp reads on Illumina HiSeq 2000/2500, MiSeq or NextSeq. Randomly selected healthy volunteers, three men and five women, were used as the eight sequenced donors. General conclusions and limits of the study: It remained unclear whether the expanded NKG2C-expressing T cell clones were specific for HCMV antigens. In six donors, the dominant CD3+CD56+NKG2C+ clonotypes were found to rank among the top 10 CD8+ clonotypes and to make up roughly 1.0-7.5% of CD8+ T cells. Those dominant clonotypes were again the most abundant among CD3+CD56-NKG2C+ cells in a handful of donors, at 28.3-60.1%.

HCMV serostatus was determined by detecting HCMV-specific IgG in serum with a commercial ELISA kit. Ficoll density gradient centrifugation was used to isolate peripheral blood mononuclear cells from blood. TCRdb records Illumina HiSeq 2000 as the sequencer. TCR beta cDNA libraries were prepared using 5'RACE template switching, which introduced a universal primer site and unique molecular identifiers. Priming for cDNA synthesis came from the TCR beta constant segment, and two successive PCR amplification steps followed. In the authors' own workflow: MIGEC was used to demultiplex reads and group the reads by UMI, and MiTCR was used to assemble and quantify clonotypes. To exclude erroneous sequences, any TCR cDNA sequence not supported by at least two reads was discarded. The tcR package was used for downstream repertoire analysis, and clonotypes were matched between fractions using CDR3 nucleotide sequence together with V segment. Antigen specificity was annotated against VDJdb with VDJmatch, allowing one amino acid substitution in CDR3. The reads were reprocessed in TCRdb, with one entry per CDR3 protein sequence and no accompanying DNA. These V and J calls rely on TCRdb rather than the paper's analysis. This sample's records show approximately 420,000 distinct CDR3 sequences. The ten biggest clones cover about 11% of the sample.

About this clonotype itself: This clone's antigen is unknown.

The receptor was isolated from a woman between 45 and 65 years old in good health. Donor details come from another sample of the same person, matched by shared clones. The specimen was blood T cells: a sorted CD56 or NKG2C T cell subset, CD4+ or CD8+ T cells, or bulk PBMC T cells (not recorded which).

CDR3 protein: CASMDPGELFF. The chain is assembled from TRBV19 and TRBJ2-2. Taken from cysteine to phenylalanine, the CDR3 has 11 residues. No DNA sequence is on record. Looking up the germline V gene (reference sequence) yields CDR1 LNHDA and CDR2 SQIVND. Full variable domain (CDR3 extended with the reference TRBV19 and TRBJ2-2 proteins): DGGITQSPKYLFRKEGQNVTLSCEQNLNHDAMYWYRQDPGQGLRLIYYSQIVNDFQKGDIAEGYSVSREKKESFPLTVTSAQKNPTAFYLCASMDPGELFFGEGSRLTVL.